The clone carrying this TCR beta chain was picked up many times. These data originate in a study of human T cells and chemical hapten exposure. Background on the study: TCR yields per sample varied mostly from small pooled library volume differences.

Time point denoted: healthy volunteer bleed at 2 weeks. Whole blood that had not been fractionated was the source of extracted total RNA. V lost 3 bases, J lost 2 bases, and 10 bases lay in between. There are 13 residues in the CDR3. Germline lookup yields CDR1 DFQATT and CDR2 SNEGSKA (reference sequence). TCRdb itself ran the RACE reads through MiXCR, one entry per CDR3 protein. The repertoire has 25,000 to 35,000 distinct CDR3 sequences, 6.5% to 9% of them found once; the top ten carry 8% to 10%. The receptor comes from a human donor in good health. Some clones in this sample may be carry-over from other donors' samples. This chain links TRBV20-1 with TRBJ1-1; the D gene is possibly TRBD1 (6 bases). Sequencing was performed on whole blood. The CDR3 here is CSASRDTNTEAFF. DNA of the CDR3: TGCAGTGCTAGTCGGGACACCAACACTGAAGCTTTCTTT.